This entry concerns a single T cell receptor beta chain. Its antigen is not yet known. Nothing much larger sits one base from this clone, and base qualities are not available. Systemically healthy Caucasian individuals from Russia, some 40 in total and aged roughly 6 to 95 years, were included as donors. Each donor gave ten milliliters of peripheral blood, collected into EDTA-treated Vacutainer tubes. Ficoll-Paque density-gradient centrifugation was used to isolate PBMCs, with at least 6 million obtained per sample. Total RNA, at least 6 micrograms per sample, was extracted from PBMCs with Trizol reagent. For every donor, flow cytometry on a PBMC aliquot measured the percentage of naive CD45RAhigh/CD27high T cells. This sample stems from a study of blood T cells in healthy people across ages (dated by TCRdb to the mid-2010s). Concerning the study at large: In model experiments, template switching captured roughly one uniquely barcoded TCR beta cDNA molecule for every two T cells. Age-related changes in TCR beta repertoire diversity were measured in the study by deep sequencing normalized with unique cDNA molecular identifiers. Donors were grouped into four age groups: young (average approximately 16 years), middle-aged (roughly 40), aged (around 66) and long-lived (around 80). Donors of different ages were randomly distributed across sequencing lanes to avoid experimental bias. The study analyzed two additional independent replicas of 1 million unique cDNA reads from the same blood draw for two donors, one aged 18 to 29 and one aged 80 or older. General findings and caveats noted by the study authors: Estimates of total diversity based on one million sequenced T cells were regarded as lower bounds and as underestimates. The long-lived group showed more naive CD4+ T cells, fewer expanded clones and increased TCR diversity than the aged group, suggesting age selection. Observed TCR beta diversity per million T cells fell roughly linearly with age, and a significant reduction was already apparent by age about 36. The CMV infection status of donors was not known, potentially confounding age-related changes in expanded clonotypes. Bulk unsorted PBMC profiling prevented conclusive comparison of naive and antigen-experienced compartments. The percentage of naive T cells measured by flow cytometry correlated strongly with observed TCR beta diversity.

Trimming at the junction amounts to 6 bases on V and 4 bases on J, and the germline ends lie 15 bases apart. Including cysteine and phenylalanine, the CDR3 has 15 amino acids. Just CDR3 DNA is preserved here, 45 bases in frame from base 1. The protocol used for the library was 5' RACE. The sequencer was an Illumina HiSeq 2500. A second roughly 6 to 12 cycle PCR used a sample-barcoded 5' primer and a J-beta primer mix. Each TCR beta cDNA molecule received a unique molecular identifier from a template-switch 5' adaptor carrying 12 random nucleotides. Each sample yielded at least 2.5 million CDR3-containing paired-end reads. The Mint cDNA synthesis kit, primed by a TRBC-specific oligonucleotide, was used to synthesize first-strand cDNA from all RNA. Following uracil-DNA glycosylase treatment, a first 18-cycle PCR with universal primers M1SS and BC2_uni_R was performed on all cDNA. Regarding the original processing steps: For normalization, 1 million high-quality reads, each with a distinct molecular identifier, were randomly selected from each sample. Reads with shared molecular identifiers were discarded instead of being binned into consensus sequences. MiTCR, set to a Q25 quality threshold and the strictest error-elimination algorithm, was used for CDR3 identification, clonotype clustering and error correction. A nonparametric unseen species model with Euler transformation was used to estimate lower-bound total TCR beta diversity. TCRdb trimmed public reads at Q25 via fastp, called clones via MiXCR and kept in-frame beta chains. Entries that share a CDR3 protein sequence are merged under the most common genes and DNA. For this entry, the V and J calls and clone size follow TCRdb and not the study's own pipeline. The sample data list about 1.5 million distinct CDR3 sequences, and approximately 39% of these were observed just once. The leading ten clones occupy over 3.5% of the sample.

What was sequenced was blood. The receptor chain draws on TRBV12-3 or TRBV12-4 and TRBJ1-4; a weak D assignment points to TRBD1 (5 bases agree). This TCR was recovered from a young woman in good health. The CDR3 region reads CASRGPRAFNEKLFF. The DNA reads as follows: TGTGCCAGCAGGGGACCGCGCGCCTTTAATGAAAAACTGTTTTTT.